This TCR beta chain emerged from a study of beta chain features in type 1 diabetes. The study's findings and limits: TCRB CDR3 length was moderately but significantly reduced in all four CD4+ subsets of Type 1 diabetes patients. When VDJ junctions were examined, type 1 diabetes patients showed fewer insertions and more deletions. Among patients, naive, central memory and Treg TCRB repertoires appeared more similar than among healthy donors.

Expressed TCRB transcripts were sequenced because the isolated RNA had all been reverse transcribed beforehand. TCRdb's table, derived via immunoSEQ multiplex PCR, lists solely in-frame clones and lacks some. The repertoire has about 29,000 clones, roughly three fifths of them found once; the top ten carry approximately 1.4%. Every donor had blood drawn once into heparin, around 100 mL on average. About this clone: Antigen specificity is unknown.

CDR1 and CDR2 (germline): SGHVS, FQNEAQ. This CDR3 region has 13 residues. V was shortened by 2 bases and J by 11 bases, with 13 bases between the two germline ends. The sample taken for sequencing was Tregs from blood. The chain has TRBV7-8 and TRBJ2-1, with D unclear. The source is a young woman with type 1 diabetes. The CDR3 DNA reads as TGTGCCAGCAGCTTAACACAATTAACGCAGCAGTTCTTC. Amino acid sequence: CASSLTQLTQQFF.